A selection of T cell receptor beta chains follows, all from one sample in a study of TIL therapy for anti-PD-1-resistant metastatic lung cancer. Repertoires were generated with immunoSEQ multiplex PCR, while TCRdb's copy carries only in-frame clones and drops some. Seen here are about 59,000 clones, more than 60% observed once, and the top ten hold about 2%. The specimen was blood, collected at baseline. The receptors here all came from a person aged 25 to 80 with non-small cell lung cancer. CDR3s include the opening cysteine and the closing phenylalanine or tryptophan. Fields, in order: V gene, D gene, J gene, clone size, CDR3 DNA, CDR3 protein. D genes are given only for firm matches. The listing skips clone size in some rows; elsewhere it reads once, few, many or a size class.

V gene: TRBV4-2
D gene: TRBD2
J gene: TRBJ2-1
clone size: .
CDR3 DNA: TGTGCCAGCAGCCAAGTGAAACTAGCGGCCTTCTACAATGAGCAGTTCTTC
CDR3 protein: CASSQVKLAAFYNEQFF

V gene: TRBV7-2
D gene: .
J gene: TRBJ2-3
clone size: .
CDR3 DNA: TGTGCCAGCAGCTTAGGACAGCTTGATACGCAGTATTTT
CDR3 protein: CASSLGQLDTQYF

V gene: TRBV6-5
D gene: TRBD1
J gene: TRBJ1-5
clone size: .
CDR3 DNA: TGTGCCAGCAGTTCAGGACAGGGTGGCAATCAGCCCCAGCATTTT
CDR3 protein: CASSSGQGGNQPQHF

V gene: TRBV25-1
D gene: .
J gene: TRBJ1-4
clone size: .
CDR3 DNA: TGTGCCAGCAGTGATCATACGGGGGCGCGGGAAAAACTGTTTTTT
CDR3 protein: CASSDHTGAREKLFF

V gene: TRBV19
D gene: .
J gene: TRBJ1-2
clone size: .
CDR3 DNA: TGTGCCAGTAGTCCCGCCCCGGGGGCCGACTATGGCTACACCTTC
CDR3 protein: CASSPAPGADYGYTF

V gene: TRBV9
D gene: TRBD1
J gene: TRBJ2-2
clone size: .
CDR3 DNA: TGTGCCAGCAGCGTAGTAGGGACAGGAAAAAACACCGGGGAGCTGTTTTTT
CDR3 protein: CASSVVGTGKNTGELFF

V gene: TRBV27
D gene: TRBD2
J gene: TRBJ2-7
clone size: few
CDR3 DNA: TGTGCCAGCAGCCTGAGGCGGGGGGGCAACGAGCAGTACTTC
CDR3 protein: CASSLRRGGNEQYF

V gene: TRBV5-6
D gene: .
J gene: TRBJ2-1
clone size: once
CDR3 DNA: TGTGCCAGCAGCTTTAGTTTAACAGGCTCCTACAATGAGCAGTTCTTC
CDR3 protein: CASSFSLTGSYNEQFF

V gene: TRBV5-1
D gene: .
J gene: TRBJ1-6
clone size: .
CDR3 DNA: TGCGCCAGCAGCTTGATGACAGATTATAATTCACCCCTCCACTTT
CDR3 protein: CASSLMTDYNSPLHF

V gene: TRBV7-3
D gene: .
J gene: TRBJ2-1
clone size: .
CDR3 DNA: TGTGCCAGCAGCTTAGCCGCCTCGCGCCATGAGCAGTTCTTC
CDR3 protein: CASSLAASRHEQFF

V gene: TRBV18
D gene: .
J gene: TRBJ1-2
clone size: .
CDR3 DNA: TGTGCCAGCTCACCCTCGATCGGCTACACCTTC
CDR3 protein: CASSPSIGYTF

V gene: TRBV12-5
D gene: .
J gene: TRBJ2-3
clone size: .
CDR3 DNA: TGTGCTAGTGGTTCTACGGCAGATACGCAGTATTTT
CDR3 protein: CASGSTADTQYF

V gene: TRBV7-2
D gene: .
J gene: TRBJ1-1
clone size: .
CDR3 DNA: TGTGCCAGCAGCTTAGACATTGTGAACACTGAAGCTTTCTTT
CDR3 protein: CASSLDIVNTEAFF

V gene: TRBV9
D gene: TRBD1
J gene: TRBJ2-7
clone size: .
CDR3 DNA: TGTGCCAGCAGTGTACAGGGGACCTCCTACGAGCAGTACTTC
CDR3 protein: CASSVQGTSYEQYF

V gene: TRBV9
D gene: .
J gene: TRBJ1-1
clone size: .
CDR3 DNA: TGTGCCAGCAGCACCCGGGACATGAACACTGAAGCTTTCTTT
CDR3 protein: CASSTRDMNTEAFF

V gene: TRBV9
D gene: .
J gene: TRBJ2-6
clone size: .
CDR3 DNA: TGTGCCAGCAGCCCTGGGACATCCCGGCGGGACTCTGGGGCCAACGTCCTGACTTTC
CDR3 protein: CASSPGTSRRDSGANVLTF